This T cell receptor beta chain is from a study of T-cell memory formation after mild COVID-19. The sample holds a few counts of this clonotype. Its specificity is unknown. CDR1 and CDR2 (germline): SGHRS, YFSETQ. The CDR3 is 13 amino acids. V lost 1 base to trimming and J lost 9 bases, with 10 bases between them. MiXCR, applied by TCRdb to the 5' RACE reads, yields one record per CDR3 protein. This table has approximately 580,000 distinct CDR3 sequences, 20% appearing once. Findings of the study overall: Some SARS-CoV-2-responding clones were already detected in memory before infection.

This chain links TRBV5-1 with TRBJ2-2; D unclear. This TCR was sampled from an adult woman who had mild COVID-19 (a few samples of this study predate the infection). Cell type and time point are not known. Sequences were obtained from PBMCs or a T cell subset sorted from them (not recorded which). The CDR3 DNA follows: TGCGCCAGCAGCTTGAGGGCCGACAGGGAGCTGTTTTTT. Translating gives CASSLRADRELFF.